This T cell receptor beta chain appears in the sequencing data of a study of blood T cells in healthy people across ages. The V gene's germline CDR1 is KGHDR and CDR2 SFDVKD. The CDR3 loop spans 17 amino acids. V lost 3 bases to trimming and J lost 2 bases; unmatched junction nucleotides: 8. For the second PCR, which ran for about 6 to 11 cycles, a sample-barcoded 5' primer and a J-beta primer mix were used. TCRdb reanalysed the 5' RACE reads using MiXCR and keeps one entry per CDR3 protein. The sample has approximately 730,000 distinct CDR3 sequences; roughly 45% are singletons. The TCR originated in an older woman in good health. This chain connects TRBV24-1 to TRBJ2-5; 10 bases are shared with TRBD2. Sequenced material: blood. CDR3 DNA sequence: TGTGCCACCAGTGATCAGAGCGGGGGGGCCCTTCAAGAGACCCAGTACTTC. As protein: CATSDQSGGALQETQYF.